Listed here are 17 T cell receptor beta chains from one sample, sequenced in a study of tumour-infiltrating T cells in Burkitt lymphoma. The data were produced by immunoSEQ multiplex PCR, yet TCRdb's version contains in-frame clones alone and is incomplete. Of more than 45,000 clones listed, around 29% were seen once; the top ten hold around 3%. The specimen was tumor tissue. Source of these receptors: a human donor with Burkitt lymphoma.

The sample holds a few counts of this clone. This chain uses TRBV6-6 with TRBJ1-5; D gene ambiguous. The CDR3 has 14 amino acids. Deletions cut 5 bases from V and 0 bases from J, with 8 bases between. Germline CDR1 MNHNY, CDR2 SVGAGI (reference sequence). CDR3 in amino acids: CASSPPLSNQPQHF. In nucleotides, the CDR3 is TGTGCCAGCAGTCCGCCGCTTAGCAATCAGCCCCAGCATTTT.

The rearrangement links TRBV5-1 to TRBJ2-7, with TRBD2 matching over 8 bases. Germline V CDR1 and CDR2: SGHRS, YFSETQ. V was pared by 4 bases and J by 0 bases, with 6 bases of the junction left unmatched. CDR3 length equals 15 residues. In nucleotides, the CDR3 is TGCGCCAGCAGCCGGAGCGGGGGTTCCTCCTACGAGCAGTACTTC. It specifies CASSRSGGSSYEQYF.

The chain combines TRBV4-2 with TRBJ1-2, with D perhaps TRBD1 (5 bases). The CDR3 loop spans 15 amino acids. The germline V gene encodes CDR1 LGHNA and CDR2 YNFKEQ. V shed 4 bases and J shed 8 bases, with 20 bases lying between them. CDR3 coding DNA: TGTGCCAGCAGCCCGGCCATGGGGGGGACGGGCGGCTACACCTTC. It encodes CASSPAMGGTGGYTF.

This clone was found a few times. The rearrangement joins TRBV6-1 to TRBJ1-4; D may be TRBD1 (5 bases). This CDR3 is built from 15 residues. Looked up from germline, CDR1 is MNHNS and CDR2 is SASEGT. V lost 3 bases, J lost 0 bases, and 8 bases lay in between. DNA of the CDR3: TGTGCCAGCAGTGATTGGGGCACAACTAATGAAAAACTGTTTTTT. Translating gives CASSDWGTTNEKLFF.

A few counts support this clone. The rearrangement joins TRBV6-5 to TRBJ2-2; D unresolved. The germline V and J ends were trimmed by 5 bases and 5 bases, with 9 bases remaining between them. Germline CDR1 is MNHEY and CDR2 is SVGAGI. The CDR3 covers 13 residues. CDR3 region: CASSSRHTGELFF. CDR3 in DNA: TGTGCCAGCAGTAGCCGGCATACCGGGGAGCTGTTTTTT.

The rearrangement links TRBV7-9 to TRBJ1-2; 10 bases line up with TRBD1. This CDR3 spans 16 amino acids. In germline, CDR1 is SEHNR, CDR2 FQNEAQ (reference sequence). Trimming removed 2 bases from V and 8 bases from J; junction bases left unmatched: 11. CDR3 bases: TGTGCCAGCAGCTTAACGCGGGACAGGGGATACGGCGGCTACACCTTC. Translation: CASSLTRDRGYGGYTF.

The V call is TRBV4-2, the J call TRBJ2-1; 10 bases map to TRBD2. V trimming: 3 bases; J trimming: 5 bases; junction bases outside the gene matches: 16. This CDR3 comprises 19 residues. Germline-derived CDR1 and CDR2 are LGHNA and YNFKEQ. The CDR3 nucleotides are TGTGCCAGCAGCCAGGTCGGGATGTTCAGCGGGGGGGAGAACAATGAGCAGTTCTTC. Its translation: CASSQVGMFSGGENNEQFF.

In its sample, this clone was seen a few times. The chain carries TRBV7-2 and TRBJ1-5; possibly TRBD1 for D (5 bases). This CDR3 contains 16 residues. V lost 4 bases, J lost 0 bases, and 13 bases lay in between. Germline CDR1 SGHTA, CDR2 FQGNSA. CDR3 region: CASSSGPHSSNQPQHF. The CDR3 coding sequence is TGTGCCAGCAGCTCAGGGCCTCATTCTAGCAATCAGCCCCAGCATTTT. The full variable domain, in which reference TRBV7-2 and TRBJ1-5 provide the parts outside the CDR3, is GAGVSQSPSNKVTEKGKDVELRCDPISGHTALYWYRQSLGQGLEFLIYFQGNSAPDKSGLPSDRFSAERTGGSVSTLTIQRTQQEDSAVYLCASSSGPHSSNQPQHFGDGTRLSIL.

This sequence joins TRBV7-2 and TRBJ2-5; D is uncertain. The CDR3 totals 14 residues. Trimming left V 5 bases short and J 5 bases short, with 15 bases between. Per the germline V gene, CDR1 is SGHTA and CDR2 is FQGNSA. The CDR3 region is CASSPRGLGETQYF. The CDR3 DNA reads as TGTGCCAGCAGCCCCCGTGGGTTGGGGGAGACCCAGTACTTC.

The chain is built from TRBV5-1 and TRBJ2-3; maybe TRBD1 (6 bases). V was shortened by 3 bases and J by 0 bases, with 20 bases between the two germline ends. The CDR3 runs to 18 residues. Germline CDR1 SGHRS, CDR2 YFSETQ. The CDR3 bases are TGCGCCAGCAGCTCTCACCCTGGGGGCCGAGGGAGCACAGATACGCAGTATTTT. It specifies CASSSHPGGRGSTDTQYF.

V gene TRBV11-2 combines with J gene TRBJ1-5; no firm D call. Trimming left V 0 bases short and J 3 bases short, with 12 bases between. CDR3 size: 16 residues. Germline CDR1 and CDR2: SGHAT and FQNNGV. Written as DNA, the CDR3 is TGTGCCAGCAGCTTAGATGGAACAGTAGCCAATCAGCCCCAGCATTTT. It codes for CASSLDGTVANQPQHF.

The gene calls are TRBV6-1 and TRBJ1-2, with D uncertain. The CDR3 totals 15 residues. In germline, CDR1 is MNHNS, CDR2 SASEGT. V lost 1 base, J lost 4 bases, and 13 bases lay in between. The CDR3 is CASSEGSAPLYGYTF. CDR3 coding DNA: TGTGCCAGCAGTGAAGGGTCAGCTCCCCTCTATGGCTACACCTTC.

The V call is TRBV7-9, the J call TRBJ2-5, with 7 bases that match TRBD1. Trimming cost V 1 base and J 5 bases; bases outside gene matches: 7. The CDR3 consists of 15 residues. Germline V gene lookup returns CDR1 SEHNR and CDR2 FQNEAQ (reference sequence). The CDR3 DNA sequence: TGTGCCAGCAGCTTAGAAGGGGGCGTAGGGGAGACCCAGTACTTC. Translation gives CASSLEGGVGETQYF.

V usage is TRBV6-6 and J usage is TRBJ2-7; D remains unclear. CDR1 MNHNY and CDR2 SVGAGI come from the germline V gene (reference sequence). The V gene lost 2 bases and the J gene lost 3 bases, with 8 bases spanning the gap. The CDR3 length is 13 residues. In DNA form, the CDR3 reads TGTGCCAGCAGTTACGAGCCCCGCTACGAGCAGTACTTC. It translates to CASSYEPRYEQYF.

The table lists this clone with a few counts. V is TRBV7-9 and J is TRBJ2-2; D unclear. The CDR3 is made up of 14 amino acids. Germline lookup yields CDR1 SEHNR and CDR2 FQNEAQ (reference sequence). Between the trimmed V and J ends, which lost 5 bases and 8 bases, there was a span of 15 bases. This chain's CDR3 is CASSGTPAAGELFF. Written as DNA, the CDR3 is TGTGCCAGCAGCGGCACCCCCGCAGCTGGGGAGCTGTTTTTT.

This clone showed up just a few times. J is TRBJ2-3 and V is TRBV2; maybe TRBD1 (5 bases). V was shortened by 7 bases and J by 2 bases, with 7 bases between the two germline ends. CDR1 SNHLY and CDR2 FYNNEI come from the germline V gene. CDR3 length: 12 residues. For the CDR3, the DNA is TGTGCCAGCACAGGGCTCACAGATACGCAGTATTTT. This encodes CASTGLTDTQYF.

This clone has more than one count but fewer than ten. The chain combines TRBV14 with TRBJ1-2; D not resolved. Looked up from germline, CDR1 is SGHDN and CDR2 is FVKESK. CDR3 length: 12 amino acids. V lost 4 bases, J lost 9 bases, and 12 bases lay in between. CDR3 bases: TGTGCCAGCAGCCCGGAGACAAGCCGCTACACCTTC. Residues: CASSPETSRYTF.